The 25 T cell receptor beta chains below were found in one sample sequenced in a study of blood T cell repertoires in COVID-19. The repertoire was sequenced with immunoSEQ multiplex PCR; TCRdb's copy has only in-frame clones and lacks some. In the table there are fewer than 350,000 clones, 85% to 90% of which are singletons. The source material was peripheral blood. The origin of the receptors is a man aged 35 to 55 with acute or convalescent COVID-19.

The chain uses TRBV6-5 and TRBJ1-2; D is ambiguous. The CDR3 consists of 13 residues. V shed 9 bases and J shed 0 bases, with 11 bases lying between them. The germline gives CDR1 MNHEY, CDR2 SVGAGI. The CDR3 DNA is TGTGCCAGGTCGCCGACTCCTAACTATGGCTACACCTTC. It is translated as CARSPTPNYGYTF.

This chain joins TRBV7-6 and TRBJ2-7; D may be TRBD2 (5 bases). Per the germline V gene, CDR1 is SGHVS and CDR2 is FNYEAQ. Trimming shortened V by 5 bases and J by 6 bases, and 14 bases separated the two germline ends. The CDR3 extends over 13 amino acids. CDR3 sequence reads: CASSEVRAGEQYF. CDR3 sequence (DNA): TGTGCCAGCAGCGAGGTTCGGGCGGGCGAGCAGTACTTC.

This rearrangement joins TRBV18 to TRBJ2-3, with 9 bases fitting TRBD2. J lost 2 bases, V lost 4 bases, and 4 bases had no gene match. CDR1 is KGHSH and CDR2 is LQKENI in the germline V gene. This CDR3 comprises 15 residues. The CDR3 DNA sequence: TGTGCCAGCTCACGGATAGCGGGGGTCACAGATACGCAGTATTTT. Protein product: CASSRIAGVTDTQYF.

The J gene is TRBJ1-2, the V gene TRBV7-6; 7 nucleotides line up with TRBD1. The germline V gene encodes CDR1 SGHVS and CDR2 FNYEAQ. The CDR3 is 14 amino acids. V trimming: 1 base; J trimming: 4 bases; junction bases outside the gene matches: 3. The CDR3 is CASSLGGDSYGYTF. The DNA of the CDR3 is TGTGCCAGCAGCTTAGGAGGGGACAGCTATGGCTACACCTTC. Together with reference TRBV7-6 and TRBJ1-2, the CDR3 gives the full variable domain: GAGVSQSPRYKVTKRGQDVALRCDPISGHVSLYWYRQALGQGPEFLTYFNYEAQQDKSGLPNDRFSAERPEGSISTLTIQRTEQRDSAMYRCASSLGGDSYGYTFGSGTRLTVV.

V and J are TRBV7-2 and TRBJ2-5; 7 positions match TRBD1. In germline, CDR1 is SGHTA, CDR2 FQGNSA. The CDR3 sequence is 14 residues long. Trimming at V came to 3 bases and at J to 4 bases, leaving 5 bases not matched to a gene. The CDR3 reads CASSLTGPPETQYF. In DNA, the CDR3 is TGTGCCAGCAGCTTGACAGGGCCCCCAGAGACCCAGTACTTC.

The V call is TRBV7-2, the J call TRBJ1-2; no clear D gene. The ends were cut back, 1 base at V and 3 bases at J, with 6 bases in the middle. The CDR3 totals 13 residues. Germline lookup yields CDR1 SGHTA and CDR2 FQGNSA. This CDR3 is CASSLGLHYGYTF. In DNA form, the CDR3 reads TGTGCCAGCAGCTTAGGTCTCCACTATGGCTACACCTTC.

CDR3 DNA sequence: TGTGCTAGTGGCTTTTTTGGGTCCTCCGGGACAGGGGTCGAAGAGCAGTACTTC. Translating gives CASGFFGSSGTGVEEQYF. The genes are TRBV12-5 and TRBJ2-7, with 10 bases fitting TRBD1. Germline loops: CDR1 LGHNT, CDR2 FRNRAP. The length of the CDR3 is 18 residues. The junction had 21 bases not matched to a gene; V was cut back by 6 bases and J by 7 bases.

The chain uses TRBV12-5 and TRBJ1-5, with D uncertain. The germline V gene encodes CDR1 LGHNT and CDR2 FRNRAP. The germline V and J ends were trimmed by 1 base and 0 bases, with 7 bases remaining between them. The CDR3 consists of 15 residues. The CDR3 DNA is TGTGCTAGTGGTTTGGCTGGGCTTAGCAATCAGCCCCAGCATTTT. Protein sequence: CASGLAGLSNQPQHF. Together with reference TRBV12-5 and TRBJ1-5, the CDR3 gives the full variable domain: DARVTQTPRHKVTEMGQEVTMRCQPILGHNTVFWYRQTMMQGLELLAYFRNRAPLDDSGMPKDRFSAEMPDATLATLKIQPSEPRDSAVYFCASGLAGLSNQPQHFGDGTRLSIL.

As DNA, the CDR3 is TGTGCCAGTAGTATAGTTCGGACAGGCTCCACTGAAGCTTTCTTT. Amino acid sequence: CASSIVRTGSTEAFF. This chain connects TRBV19 to TRBJ1-1; 7 nucleotides line up with TRBD1. The V gene end was trimmed by 1 base and the J gene end by 4 bases; junction bases not matched to a gene: 6. The CDR3 runs to 15 residues. Germline loops: CDR1 LNHDA, CDR2 SQIVND (reference sequence). The full variable domain, completed using reference TRBV19 and TRBJ1-1, is DGGITQSPKYLFRKEGQNVTLSCEQNLNHDAMYWYRQDPGQGLRLIYYSQIVNDFQKGDIAEGYSVSREKKESFPLTVTSAQKNPTAFYLCASSIVRTGSTEAFFGQGTRLTVV.

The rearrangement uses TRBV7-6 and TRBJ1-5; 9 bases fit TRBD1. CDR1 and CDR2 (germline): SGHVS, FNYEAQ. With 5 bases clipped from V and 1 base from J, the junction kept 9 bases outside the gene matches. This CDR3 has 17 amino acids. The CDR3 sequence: CASSLNPGTGSNQPQHF. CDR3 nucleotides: TGTGCCAGCAGCCTAAATCCCGGGACAGGGAGCAATCAGCCCCAGCATTTT.

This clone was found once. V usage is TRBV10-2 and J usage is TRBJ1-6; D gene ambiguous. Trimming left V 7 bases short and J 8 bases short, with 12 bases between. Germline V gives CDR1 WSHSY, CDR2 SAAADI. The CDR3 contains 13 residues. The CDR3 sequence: CASNHQRDSPLHF. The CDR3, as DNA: TGCGCCAGCAATCATCAAAGAGATTCACCCCTCCACTTT.

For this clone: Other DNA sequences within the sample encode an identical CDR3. The CDR3 loop reads CASGLVLEGNTEAFF. The CDR3 DNA sequence: TGTGCTAGTGGTTTGGTACTGGAGGGGAACACTGAAGCTTTCTTT. The chain uses TRBV12-5 and TRBJ1-1; D not certain. V was clipped by 0 bases and J by 1 base, with 9 bases between them. Germline CDR1 reads LGHNT; CDR2 reads FRNRAP. This CDR3 has 15 amino acids.

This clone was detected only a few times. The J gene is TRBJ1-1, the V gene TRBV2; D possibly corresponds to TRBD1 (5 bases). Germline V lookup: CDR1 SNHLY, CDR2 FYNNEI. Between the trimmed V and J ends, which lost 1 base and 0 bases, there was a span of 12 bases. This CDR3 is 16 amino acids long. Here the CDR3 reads CASSEGISGMNTEAFF. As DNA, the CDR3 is TGTGCCAGCAGTGAAGGTATCTCAGGGATGAACACTGAAGCTTTCTTT.

The CDR3 sequence: CASSADSSYNEQFF. The CDR3 coding sequence is TGTGCCAGCAGCGCAGACAGCTCCTACAATGAGCAGTTCTTC. V gene TRBV5-4 combines with J gene TRBJ2-1; D is perhaps TRBD1 (5 bases). V lost 4 bases to trimming and J lost 0 bases, with 8 bases between them. In germline, CDR1 is SGHNT, CDR2 YYREEE (reference sequence). The CDR3 has 14 amino acids. The whole variable domain, remainder taken from reference TRBV5-4 and TRBJ2-1, is ETGVTQSPTHLIKTRGQQVTLRCSSQSGHNTVSWYQQALGQGPQFIFQYYREEENGRGNFPPRFSGLQFPNYSSELNVNALELDDSALYLCASSADSSYNEQFFGPGTRLTVL.

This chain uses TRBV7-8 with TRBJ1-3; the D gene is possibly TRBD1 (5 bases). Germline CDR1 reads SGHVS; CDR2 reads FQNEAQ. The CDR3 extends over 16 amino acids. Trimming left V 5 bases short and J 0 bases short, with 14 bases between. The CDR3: CASSLLGLYSGNTIYF. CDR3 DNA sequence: TGTGCCAGCAGCCTCCTGGGACTATACTCTGGAAACACCATATATTTT.

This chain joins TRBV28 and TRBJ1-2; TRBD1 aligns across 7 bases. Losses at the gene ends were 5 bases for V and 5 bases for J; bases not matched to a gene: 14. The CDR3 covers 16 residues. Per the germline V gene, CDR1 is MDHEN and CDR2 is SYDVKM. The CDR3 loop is CASSTDGTVPLYGYTF. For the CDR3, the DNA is TGTGCCAGCAGTACCGATGGGACAGTTCCACTATATGGCTACACCTTC.

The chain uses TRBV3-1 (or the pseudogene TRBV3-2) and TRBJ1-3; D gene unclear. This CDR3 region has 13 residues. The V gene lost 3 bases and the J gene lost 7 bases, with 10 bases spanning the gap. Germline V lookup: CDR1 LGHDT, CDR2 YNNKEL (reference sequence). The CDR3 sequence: CASSHLDSNTIYF. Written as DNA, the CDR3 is TGTGCCAGCAGCCATCTCGACTCTAACACCATATATTTT.

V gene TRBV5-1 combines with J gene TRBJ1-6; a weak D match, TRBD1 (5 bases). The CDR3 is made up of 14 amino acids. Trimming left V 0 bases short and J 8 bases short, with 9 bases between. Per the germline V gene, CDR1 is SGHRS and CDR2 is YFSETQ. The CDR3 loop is CASSLGGADSPLHF. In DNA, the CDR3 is TGCGCCAGCAGCTTGGGGGGCGCCGATTCACCCCTCCACTTT.

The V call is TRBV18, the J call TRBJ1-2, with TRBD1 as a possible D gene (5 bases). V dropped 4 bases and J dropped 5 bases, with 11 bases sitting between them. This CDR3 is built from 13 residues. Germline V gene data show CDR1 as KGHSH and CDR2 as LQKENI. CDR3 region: CASSRGSTYGYTF. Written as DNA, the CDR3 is TGTGCCAGCTCACGGGGCAGCACATATGGCTACACCTTC.

This CDR3 reads CAQGTAKRGNTIYF. DNA for the CDR3: TGTGCCCAGGGGACGGCAAAGCGGGGAAACACCATATATTTT. V usage is TRBV30 and J usage is TRBJ1-3; a possible D gene is TRBD1 (6 bases). V was pared by 8 bases and J by 4 bases, with 18 bases between. The CDR3 runs 14 residues. The germline V gene has CDR1 GTSNPN and CDR2 SVGIG (reference sequence).

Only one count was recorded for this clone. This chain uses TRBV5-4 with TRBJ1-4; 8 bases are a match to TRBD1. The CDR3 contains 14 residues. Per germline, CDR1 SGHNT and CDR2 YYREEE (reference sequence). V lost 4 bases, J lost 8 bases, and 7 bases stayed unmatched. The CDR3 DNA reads TGTGCCAGCAGCCCGGACAGGGTAAAAGAAAAACTGTTTTTT. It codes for CASSPDRVKEKLFF.

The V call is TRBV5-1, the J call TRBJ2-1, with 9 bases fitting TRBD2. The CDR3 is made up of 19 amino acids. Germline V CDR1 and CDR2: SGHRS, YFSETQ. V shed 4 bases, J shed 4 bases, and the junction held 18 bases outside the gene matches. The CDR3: CASSVRGGGAPLPYNEQFF. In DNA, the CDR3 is TGCGCCAGCAGCGTCCGGGGCGGGGGGGCCCCCCTACCTTACAATGAGCAGTTCTTC.

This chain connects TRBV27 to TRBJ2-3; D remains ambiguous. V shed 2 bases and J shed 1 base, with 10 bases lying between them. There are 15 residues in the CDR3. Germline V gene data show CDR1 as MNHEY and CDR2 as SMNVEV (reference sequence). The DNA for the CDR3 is TGTGCCAGCAGTTTAACCCCCCGGGGCACAGATACGCAGTATTTT. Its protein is CASSLTPRGTDTQYF.

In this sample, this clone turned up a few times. This chain's CDR3 is CASSPTGSTEAFF. Here the CDR3 DNA reads TGTGCCAGCAGCCCAACGGGGAGCACTGAAGCTTTCTTT. The chain employs TRBV7-3 and TRBJ1-1; the D is unclear. The V gene lost 5 bases and the J gene lost 4 bases, with 11 bases spanning the gap. CDR1 is SGHTA, CDR2 FQGTGA, per germline. The CDR3 has 13 residues.

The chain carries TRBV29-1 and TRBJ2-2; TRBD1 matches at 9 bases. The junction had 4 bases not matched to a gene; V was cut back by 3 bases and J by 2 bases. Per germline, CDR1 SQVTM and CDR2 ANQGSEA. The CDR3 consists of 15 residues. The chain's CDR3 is CSVDGDRENTGELFF. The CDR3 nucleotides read TGCAGCGTTGACGGGGACAGGGAAAACACCGGGGAGCTGTTTTTT.